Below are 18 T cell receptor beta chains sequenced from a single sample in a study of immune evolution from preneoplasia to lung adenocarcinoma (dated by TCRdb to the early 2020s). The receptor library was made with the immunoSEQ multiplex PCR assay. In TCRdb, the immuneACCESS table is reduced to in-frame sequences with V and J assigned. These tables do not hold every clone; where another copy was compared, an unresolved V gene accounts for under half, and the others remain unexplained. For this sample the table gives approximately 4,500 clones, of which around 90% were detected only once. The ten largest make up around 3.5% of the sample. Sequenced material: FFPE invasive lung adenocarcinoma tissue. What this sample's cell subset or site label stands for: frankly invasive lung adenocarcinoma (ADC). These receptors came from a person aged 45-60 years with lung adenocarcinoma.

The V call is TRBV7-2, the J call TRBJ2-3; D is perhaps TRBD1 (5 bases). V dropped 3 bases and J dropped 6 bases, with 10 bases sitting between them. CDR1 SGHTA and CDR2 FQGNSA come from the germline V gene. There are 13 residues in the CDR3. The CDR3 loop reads CASSFNRWDTQYF. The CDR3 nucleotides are TGTGCCAGCAGCTTTAACAGGTGGGATACGCAGTATTTT. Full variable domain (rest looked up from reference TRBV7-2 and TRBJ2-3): GAGVSQSPSNKVTEKGKDVELRCDPISGHTALYWYRQSLGQGLEFLIYFQGNSAPDKSGLPSDRFSAERTGGSVSTLTIQRTQQEDSAVYLCASSFNRWDTQYFGPGTRLTVL.

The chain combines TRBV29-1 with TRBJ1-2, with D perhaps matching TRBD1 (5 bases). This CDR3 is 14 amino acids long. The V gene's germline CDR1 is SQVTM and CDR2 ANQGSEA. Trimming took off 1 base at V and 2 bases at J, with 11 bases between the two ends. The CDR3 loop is CSVEGQPPNYGYTF. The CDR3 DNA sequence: TGCAGCGTTGAAGGACAGCCCCCAAACTATGGCTACACCTTC. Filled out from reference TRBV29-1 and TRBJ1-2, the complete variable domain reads SAVISQKPSRDICQRGTSLTIQCQVDSQVTMMFWYRQQPGQSLTLIATANQGSEATYESGFVIDKFPISRPNLTFSTLTVSNMSPEDSSIYLCSVEGQPPNYGYTFGSGTRLTVV.

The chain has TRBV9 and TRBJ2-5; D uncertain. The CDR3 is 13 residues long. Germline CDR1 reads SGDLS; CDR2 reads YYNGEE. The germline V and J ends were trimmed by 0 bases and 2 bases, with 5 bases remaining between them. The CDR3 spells CASSVDSQETQYF. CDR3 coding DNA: TGTGCCAGCAGCGTAGACAGTCAAGAGACCCAGTACTTC.

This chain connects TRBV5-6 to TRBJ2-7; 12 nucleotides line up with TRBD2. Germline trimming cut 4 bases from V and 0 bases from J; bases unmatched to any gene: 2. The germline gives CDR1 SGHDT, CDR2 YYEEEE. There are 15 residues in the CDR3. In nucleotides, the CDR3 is TGTGCCAGCAGCGAGACTAGCGGGAGCTCCTACGAGCAGTACTTC. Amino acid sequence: CASSETSGSSYEQYF.

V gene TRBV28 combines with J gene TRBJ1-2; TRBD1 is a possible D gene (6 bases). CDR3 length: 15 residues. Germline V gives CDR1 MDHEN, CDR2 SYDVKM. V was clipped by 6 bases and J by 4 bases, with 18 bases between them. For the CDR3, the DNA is TGTGCCAGCAGGGGGCGCAGGGGCCTATCCTATGGCTACACCTTC. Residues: CASRGRRGLSYGYTF.

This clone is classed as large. CDR3 bases: TGTGCCAGCAGCCAATCACCTCGCACTGAAGCTTTCTTT. Translating gives CASSQSPRTEAFF. J is TRBJ1-1 and V is TRBV14; D ambiguous. From germline, CDR1 is SGHDN and CDR2 FVKESK. Between the trimmed V and J ends, which lost 2 bases and 4 bases, there was a span of 8 bases. The CDR3 contains 13 residues.

CDR3 in DNA: TGTGCCAGCTCACCAGGGACAGGGGGGGGCTACGAGCAGTACTTC. Its translation is CASSPGTGGGYEQYF. The rearrangement uses TRBV18 and TRBJ2-7, with 11 bases lining up with TRBD1. The germline CDR1 and CDR2 sequences are KGHSH and LQKENI. V was clipped by 2 bases and J by 3 bases; unmatched bases: 3. This CDR3 is built from 15 residues.

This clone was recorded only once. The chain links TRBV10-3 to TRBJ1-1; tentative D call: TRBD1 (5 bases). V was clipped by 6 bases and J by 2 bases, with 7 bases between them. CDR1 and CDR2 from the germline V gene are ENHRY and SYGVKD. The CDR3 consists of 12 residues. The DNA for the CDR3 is TGTGCCATCAGCAGGGATAACACTGAAGCTTTCTTT. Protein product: CAISRDNTEAFF.

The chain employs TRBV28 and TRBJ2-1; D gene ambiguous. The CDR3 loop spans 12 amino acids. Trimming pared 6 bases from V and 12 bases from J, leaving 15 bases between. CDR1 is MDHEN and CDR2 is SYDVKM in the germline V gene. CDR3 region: CASSPQEAVQFF. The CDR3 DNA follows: TGTGCCAGCAGCCCGCAGGAAGCTGTGCAGTTCTTC. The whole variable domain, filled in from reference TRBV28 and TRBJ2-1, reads DVKVTQSSRYLVKRTGEKVFLECVQDMDHENMFWYRQDPGLGLRLIYFSYDVKMKEKGDIPEGYSVSREKKERFSLILESASTNQTSMYLCASSPQEAVQFFGPGTRLTVL.

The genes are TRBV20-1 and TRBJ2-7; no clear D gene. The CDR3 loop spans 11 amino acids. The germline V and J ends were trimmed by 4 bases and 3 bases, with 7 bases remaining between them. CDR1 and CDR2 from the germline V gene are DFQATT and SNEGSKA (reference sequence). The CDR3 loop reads CSAIGDYEQYF. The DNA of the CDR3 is TGCAGTGCTATTGGGGACTACGAGCAGTACTTC.

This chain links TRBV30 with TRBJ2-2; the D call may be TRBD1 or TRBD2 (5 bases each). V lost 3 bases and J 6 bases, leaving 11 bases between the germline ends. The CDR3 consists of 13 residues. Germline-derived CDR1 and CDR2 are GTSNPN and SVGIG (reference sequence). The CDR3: CAWSPLGAGELFF. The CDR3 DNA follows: TGTGCCTGGAGCCCCCTGGGGGCCGGGGAGCTGTTTTTT.

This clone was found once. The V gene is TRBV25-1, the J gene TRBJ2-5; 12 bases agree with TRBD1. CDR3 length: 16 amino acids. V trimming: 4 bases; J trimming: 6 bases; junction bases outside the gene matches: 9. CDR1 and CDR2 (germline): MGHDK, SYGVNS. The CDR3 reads CASSAGTGGVWQTQYF. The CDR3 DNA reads TGTGCCAGCAGTGCCGGGACAGGGGGCGTTTGGCAGACCCAGTACTTC.

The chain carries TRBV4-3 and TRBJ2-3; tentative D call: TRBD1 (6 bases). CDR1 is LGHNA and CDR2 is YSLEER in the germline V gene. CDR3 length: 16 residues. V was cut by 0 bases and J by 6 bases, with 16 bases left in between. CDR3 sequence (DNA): TGCGCCAGCAGCCAAGATCGACAGGACGGCCCCGATACGCAGTATTTT. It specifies CASSQDRQDGPDTQYF.

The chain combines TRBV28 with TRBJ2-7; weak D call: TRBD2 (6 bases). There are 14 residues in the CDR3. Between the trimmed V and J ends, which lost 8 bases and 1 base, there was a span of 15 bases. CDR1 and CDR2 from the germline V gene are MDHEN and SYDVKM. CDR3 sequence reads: CASGVLGGSYEQYF. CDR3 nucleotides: TGTGCCAGCGGTGTACTTGGGGGGTCCTACGAGCAGTACTTC.

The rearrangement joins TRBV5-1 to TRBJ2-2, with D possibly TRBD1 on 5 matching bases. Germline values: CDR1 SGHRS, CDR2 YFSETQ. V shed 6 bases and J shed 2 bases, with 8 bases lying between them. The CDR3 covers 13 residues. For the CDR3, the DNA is TGCGCCAGCAACGACAGAAACACCGGGGAGCTGTTTTTT. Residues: CASNDRNTGELFF. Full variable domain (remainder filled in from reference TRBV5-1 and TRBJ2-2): KAGVTQTPRYLIKTRGQQVTLSCSPISGHRSVSWYQQTPGQGLQFLFEYFSETQRNKGNFPGRFSGRQFSNSRSEMNVSTLELGDSALYLCASNDRNTGELFFGEGSRLTVL.

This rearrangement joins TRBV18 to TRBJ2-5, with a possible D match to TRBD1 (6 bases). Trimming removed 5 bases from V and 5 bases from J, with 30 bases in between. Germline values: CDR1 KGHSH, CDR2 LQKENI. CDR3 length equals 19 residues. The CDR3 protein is CASSSARDGSQGSLETQYF. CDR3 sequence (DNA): TGTGCCAGCTCATCCGCCCGGGACGGAAGTCAGGGGTCTTTGGAGACCCAGTACTTC.

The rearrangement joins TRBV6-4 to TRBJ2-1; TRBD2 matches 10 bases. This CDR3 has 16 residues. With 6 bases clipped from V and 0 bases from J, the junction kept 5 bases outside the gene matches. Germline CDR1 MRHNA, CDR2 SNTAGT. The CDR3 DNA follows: TGTGCCAGCAGCCGAGCTAGCGGGAGCTCCTACAATGAGCAGTTCTTC. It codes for CASSRASGSSYNEQFF.

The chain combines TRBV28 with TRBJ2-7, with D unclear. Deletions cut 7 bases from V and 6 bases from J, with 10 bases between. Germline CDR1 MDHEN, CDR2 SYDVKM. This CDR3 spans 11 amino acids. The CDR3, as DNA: TGTGCCAGCACCAAAGGGCCCGAGCAGTACTTC. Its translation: CASTKGPEQYF. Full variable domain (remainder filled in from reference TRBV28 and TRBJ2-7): DVKVTQSSRYLVKRTGEKVFLECVQDMDHENMFWYRQDPGLGLRLIYFSYDVKMKEKGDIPEGYSVSREKKERFSLILESASTNQTSMYLCASTKGPEQYFGPGTRLTVT.